This TCR beta chain originates from a study of OX40 agonist ivuxolimab in advanced cancers. Study details: Treatment of patients was with ivuxolimab, an agonistic anti-OX40 (CD134) antibody. Partial responses, seen in three patients, involved one hepatocellular carcinoma and two cutaneous melanomas.

Germline values: CDR1 MNHNS, CDR2 SASEGT. Trimming stripped 4 bases from V and 1 base from J, with 11 bases between. The CDR3 totals 15 residues. Whole-study findings and limits: The antigen specificity of the peripheral T cells (those that were expanded) was not determined. CD4+ and CD8+ blood T cells expanded clonally by week 6 at 0.1 to 3.0 mg/kg.

The protocol was immunoSEQ multiplex PCR, while the TCRdb copy is restricted to in-frame clones and leaves out a portion. The data hold approximately 57,000 clones, with approximately 86% observed a single time. About this clone itself: Its antigen is unknown.

The chain recombines TRBV6-1 with TRBJ1-3; perhaps TRBD1 as D (5 bases). Material: CD4+ or CD8+ T cells sorted from blood, obtained in a trial of the OX40 agonist ivuxolimab. The origin of this receptor is an adult with an advanced solid tumor such as melanoma, head and neck, liver or kidney cancer. CDR3 protein: CASSARGVSGNTIYF. The CDR3 coding sequence is TGTGCCAGCAGTGCCCGGGGGGTATCTGGAAACACCATATATTTT.